The clone carrying this T cell receptor beta chain was counted many times. Its target is not known. This CDR3 has 14 residues. The V end was cut by 7 bases, the J end by 5 bases, with 15 bases between. The sample is drawn from a study of CD8+CD57+ T cells in acquired aplastic anemia. Study-level points and caveats: Both patients and controls carried the same twenty-nine CD8+ CDR3 sequences.

Flow cytometry had shown expanded CD8+CD57+ cells in the patients chosen for sequencing. Genomic DNA, the template, was used for profiling of the TCR beta VDJ and CDR3. TCRdb used MiXCR to reprocess the reads, holding one entry per CDR3 protein. This table has around 200,000 distinct CDR3 sequences, more than 60% appearing once. The sequenced material came from sorted CD4+, CD8+, or CD8+CD57+ T cells (not recorded which) from PBMCs. The sequence came from a human donor with aplastic anemia. This rearrangement joins TRBV12-3 or TRBV12-4 to TRBJ1-5; unclear D gene. The CDR3 loop reads CASTNYWVDQPQHF. The CDR3 DNA reads TGTGCCAGCACCAACTATTGGGTGGATCAGCCCCAGCATTTT.